The 22 T cell receptor beta chains reported below all come from one sample, sequenced in a study of blood T cells in healthy people across ages. Using a J-beta primer mix together with a sample-barcoded 5' primer, a second PCR was run for roughly 6 to 12 cycles. TCRdb processed the 5' RACE reads anew with MiXCR; each CDR3 protein has one entry. The data contain 630,000 or so distinct CDR3 sequences, 25% to 35% of them seen just once; the ten biggest clones take up 15% to 17%. Sequenced sample: blood. These receptors originate from a woman older than 75 in good health.

With respect to this clonotype: Relative to the germline gene, one junction end is altered; a read error may explain this. The chain employs TRBV12-3 or TRBV12-4 and TRBJ2-7; D tentatively reads TRBD1 or TRBD2 (5 bases each). The CDR3 totals 12 residues. The CDR3 sequence: CASSFLAGDANF. The CDR3 DNA sequence: TGTGCCAGTTCTTTCTTGGCCGGGGACGCCAACTTC.

This clonotype was counted at least ten times. The rearrangement uses TRBV5-1 and TRBJ2-3; TRBD2 matches 8 bases. The CDR3 is made up of 15 amino acids. Trimming at V came to 3 bases and at J to 4 bases, leaving 7 bases not matched to a gene. Per germline, CDR1 SGHRS and CDR2 YFSETQ. The CDR3 bases are TGCGCCAGCAGCTCGGGGAGCGGGGGTGCAGATACGCAGTATTTT. Translated, it gives CASSSGSGGADTQYF.

The V call is TRBV5-1, the J call TRBJ2-7, with D tentatively TRBD1 (6 bases). The CDR3 has 15 residues. Trimming removed 4 bases from V and 5 bases from J, with 19 bases in between. Germline CDR1 and CDR2: SGHRS and YFSETQ. CDR3: CASSDGTGSRHEQYF. As DNA, the CDR3 is TGCGCCAGCAGCGATGGCACAGGGAGTCGCCACGAGCAGTACTTC.

This clonotype occurred many times. The chain is built from TRBV6-6 and TRBJ2-5, with a tentative D call TRBD2 (7 bases). The V and J ends lost 2 bases and 5 bases respectively, with 12 bases between them. CDR3 size: 14 residues. Germline V gene lookup returns CDR1 MNHNY and CDR2 SVGAGI (reference sequence). As DNA, the CDR3 is TGTGCCAGCAGTTACAGGGGGGGCCACGAGACCCAGTACTTC. It specifies CASSYRGGHETQYF.

This clonotype occurred many times. This chain joins TRBV2 and TRBJ2-7; D might be TRBD2 (5 bases). The CDR3 has 14 residues. Trimming removed 9 bases from V and 1 base from J, with 16 bases in between. Germline CDR1 is SNHLY and CDR2 is FYNNEI. This CDR3 reads CASQRGPNSYEQYF. CDR3 sequence (DNA): TGTGCCAGTCAACGGGGTCCTAATTCCTACGAGCAGTACTTC.

This clonotype appeared many times. CDR3 region: CASGLGPGASTDTQYF. CDR3 coding DNA: TGTGCTAGTGGTTTGGGACCGGGGGCGAGCACAGATACGCAGTATTTT. The chain carries TRBV12-5 and TRBJ2-3; either TRBD1 or TRBD2 may supply D (6 bases each). Trimming shortened V by 1 base and J by 0 bases, and 11 bases separated the two germline ends. The CDR3 loop spans 16 amino acids. Germline assignment: CDR1 LGHNT and CDR2 FRNRAP.

This clonotype occurred a few times. This chain uses TRBV9 with TRBJ2-7, with 13 bases fitting TRBD2. CDR1 is SGDLS, CDR2 YYNGEE, per germline. CDR3 length equals 20 residues. V trimming: 0 bases; J trimming: 7 bases; junction bases outside the gene matches: 19. The CDR3 loop is CASSVASTSGGLGKYNEQYF. As DNA, the CDR3 is TGTGCCAGCAGCGTAGCCTCGACTAGCGGGGGGTTAGGGAAATACAATGAGCAGTACTTC.

This clonotype was seen repeatedly, ten times or more. The V and J genes are TRBV4-3 and TRBJ1-1; D possibly corresponds to TRBD1 (6 bases). CDR3 length: 17 amino acids. Trimming took off 0 bases at V and 3 bases at J, with 17 bases between the two ends. Germline CDR1 and CDR2: LGHNA and YSLEER. The CDR3 DNA follows: TGCGCCAGCAGCCAAGATCTTCTCTCAGGGGATGACACTGAAGCTTTCTTT. It translates to CASSQDLLSGDDTEAFF.

For the CDR3, the DNA is TGTGCCAGCAGCGCCCGGGGGGCTAGCGGGGCTCTCTACAATGAGCAGTTCTTC. This gives the protein CASSARGASGALYNEQFF. The gene calls are TRBV7-9 and TRBJ2-1, with 9 bases matching TRBD2. Germline CDR1 SEHNR, CDR2 FQNEAQ (reference sequence). The CDR3 extends over 18 amino acids. Trimming at V came to 5 bases and at J to 3 bases, leaving 14 bases not matched to a gene.

This clonotype was seen a few times. V is TRBV15 and J is TRBJ2-3, with 10 bases aligning to TRBD1. CDR1 is LNHNV and CDR2 is YYDKDF in the germline V gene (reference sequence). Trimming cost V 7 bases and J 0 bases; bases outside gene matches: 4. CDR3 size: 15 residues. CDR3 DNA sequence: TGTGCCACCAACGACAGGGGGCCTAGCACAGATACGCAGTATTTT. Amino acid sequence: CATNDRGPSTDTQYF. Filled out from reference TRBV15 and TRBJ2-3, the complete variable domain reads DAMVIQNPRYQVTQFGKPVTLSCSQTLNHNVMYWYQQKSSQAPKLLFHYYDKDFNNEADTPDNFQSRRPNTSFCFLDIRSPGLGDTAMYLCATNDRGPSTDTQYFGPGTRLTVL.

This clonotype has at least ten counts. This chain links TRBV12-3 or TRBV12-4 with TRBJ1-5; D is ambiguous. Between the trimmed V and J ends, which lost 3 bases and 0 bases, there was a span of 9 bases. The CDR3 totals 15 residues. The CDR3 region has the DNA TGTGCCAGCAGTTTTCGGGGAGATAGCAATCAGCCCCAGCATTTT. Amino acid sequence: CASSFRGDSNQPQHF.

With regard to this clonotype: One base away lies a much larger clone, so this may be a sequencing read error. The V call is TRBV2, the J call TRBJ1-2; D not certain. Germline V gene data show CDR1 as SNHLY and CDR2 as FYNNEI. CDR3 length equals 14 residues. Here the CDR3 DNA reads TGTGCCAGCAGGGAAGCGGGAGGGCTTTATGGCTACACCTTC. Translating it yields CASREAGGLYGYTF.

J is TRBJ1-1 and V is TRBV14; 8 bases match TRBD1. CDR3 length: 15 amino acids. CDR1 SGHDN and CDR2 FVKESK come from the germline V gene. V lost 3 bases and J lost 5; bases outside the gene matches: 8. The CDR3: CASSQRRTGRTEAFF. Here the CDR3 DNA reads TGTGCCAGCAGCCAGAGACGGACAGGGAGAACTGAAGCTTTCTTT.

V and J are TRBV6-6 and TRBJ1-2; maybe TRBD1 (5 bases). Germline lookup yields CDR1 MNHNY and CDR2 SVGAGI (reference sequence). Trimming left V 6 bases short and J 0 bases short, with 8 bases between. This CDR3 has 13 residues. Written as DNA, the CDR3 is TGTGCCAGCAGCAAGGGGACTAACTATGGCTACACCTTC. The encoded protein is CASSKGTNYGYTF.

The chain has TRBV6-1 and TRBJ1-5; 8 positions match TRBD1. Germline CDR1 and CDR2: MNHNS and SASEGT. The CDR3 has 15 residues. J was trimmed by 1 base and V by 5 bases; bases with no gene match: 4. The CDR3 loop reads CASSPDRESNQPQHF. The CDR3 DNA follows: TGTGCCAGCAGTCCGGACAGGGAGAGCAATCAGCCCCAGCATTTT.

In its sample, this clonotype was seen many times. V usage is TRBV20-1 and J usage is TRBJ2-3; the D is unclear. The CDR3 has 14 amino acids. The V end lost 6 bases, the J end lost 0 bases, and 13 bases lay between the germline ends. The germline CDR1 and CDR2 sequences are DFQATT and SNEGSKA (reference sequence). This CDR3 is CSAPPPASTDTQYF. DNA of the CDR3: TGCAGTGCCCCTCCTCCGGCCAGCACAGATACGCAGTATTTT.

There are a few counts of this clonotype. The rearrangement uses TRBV7-9 and TRBJ2-5; the match to TRBD2 covers 13 bases. Germline assignment: CDR1 SEHNR and CDR2 FQNEAQ (reference sequence). The V segment lost 5 bases and the J segment 3 bases; nucleotides outside the gene matches: 6. The CDR3 spans 16 residues. CDR3 amino acids: CASSRGLAGREETQYF. DNA for the CDR3: TGTGCCAGCAGCCGGGGACTAGCGGGACGAGAAGAGACCCAGTACTTC.

This clonotype was seen ten or more times. This chain uses TRBV5-1 with TRBJ2-5, with D possibly matching TRBD2 (5 bases). This CDR3 spans 15 amino acids. Per germline, CDR1 SGHRS and CDR2 YFSETQ. Trimming took 4 bases from V and 0 from J, leaving 13 bases between them. In DNA form, the CDR3 reads TGCGCCAGCAGCCTCGGTAGCGCGCACCAAGAGACCCAGTACTTC. Protein product: CASSLGSAHQETQYF.

V gene TRBV20-1 combines with J gene TRBJ2-1; perhaps TRBD2 as D (6 bases). CDR1 is DFQATT, CDR2 SNEGSKA, per germline (reference sequence). The CDR3 runs to 13 residues. The V and J ends lost 1 base and 8 bases respectively, with 12 bases between them. CDR3 in amino acids: CSARGWRVDEQFF. In DNA, the CDR3 is TGCAGTGCTAGAGGGTGGAGGGTCGATGAGCAGTTCTTC.

The chain uses TRBV3-1 and TRBJ2-7, with D perhaps assigned TRBD1 or TRBD2 (5 bases each). Between the trimmed V and J ends, which lost 8 bases and 1 base, there was a span of 18 bases. The CDR3 is 15 amino acids. Germline V gives CDR1 LGHDT, CDR2 YNNKEL (reference sequence). The CDR3 nucleotides are TGTGCCAGCGGCCTCGGACACTCGGGATCCTACGAGCAGTACTTC. The encoded protein is CASGLGHSGSYEQYF.

The rearrangement links TRBV9 to TRBJ1-1, with D uncertain. The length of the CDR3 is 15 residues. The V and J ends lost 0 bases and 0 bases respectively, with 9 bases between them. Germline V CDR1 and CDR2: SGDLS, YYNGEE. CDR3 nucleotides: TGTGCCAGCAGCGTAGGTATAGTGATGAACACTGAAGCTTTCTTT. It is translated as CASSVGIVMNTEAFF.

This clonotype was counted ten times or more. The J gene is TRBJ1-2, the V gene TRBV20-1; no reliable D call. The CDR3 loop spans 11 amino acids. Between the trimmed V and J ends, which lost 5 bases and 4 bases, there was a span of 8 bases. CDR1 is DFQATT and CDR2 is SNEGSKA in the germline V gene (reference sequence). CDR3: CSARASYGYTF. The CDR3 DNA is TGCAGTGCTCGTGCATCCTATGGCTACACCTTC.